This T cell receptor beta chain was identified in a study of glioma-infiltrating T cells after dendritic cell vaccination. The overall study: The vaccine used monocyte-derived dendritic cells pulsed overnight with autologous tumor lysate.

CDR3 size: 12 residues. Trimming stripped 5 bases from V and 4 bases from J, with 7 bases between. Germline values: CDR1 SGHAT, CDR2 FQDESV (reference sequence). The protocol was immunoSEQ multiplex PCR, while the TCRdb copy is restricted to in-frame clones and leaves out a portion. The sample lists tens of thousands of clones; around 74% were seen once. The clonotype comes from a human donor with glioblastoma. The sequencing used blood, collected before dendritic cell vaccination. The genes are TRBV11-1 and TRBJ2-3, with a tentative D call TRBD2 (5 bases). The CDR3 sequence is CASSNSADTQYF. The CDR3 DNA reads as TGTGCCAGCAGCAATAGCGCAGATACGCAGTATTTT.